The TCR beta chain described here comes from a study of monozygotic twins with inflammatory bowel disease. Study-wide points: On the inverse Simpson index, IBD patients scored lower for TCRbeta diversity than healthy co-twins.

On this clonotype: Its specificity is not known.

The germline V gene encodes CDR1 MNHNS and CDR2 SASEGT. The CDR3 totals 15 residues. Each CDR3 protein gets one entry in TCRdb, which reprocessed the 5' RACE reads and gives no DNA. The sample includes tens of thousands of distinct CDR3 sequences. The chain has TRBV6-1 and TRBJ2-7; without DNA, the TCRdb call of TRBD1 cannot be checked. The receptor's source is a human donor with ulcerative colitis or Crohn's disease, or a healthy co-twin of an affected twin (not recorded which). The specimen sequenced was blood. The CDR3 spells CASSEGQAISYEQYF.